The rows below give T cell receptor beta chains drawn from one sample of a study of CD8 T cells in Susac syndrome. Using its own MiXCR run on the immunoSEQ multiplex PCR reads, TCRdb lists one record per CDR3 protein. The table includes around 62,000 distinct CDR3 sequences, over 85% detected once. The sample consisted of CD8+ T cells from PBMCs. The receptors come from a human donor in good health. CDR3s include the opening cysteine and the closing phenylalanine or tryptophan. A D gene is named only where the DNA matches it firmly. Clone size, where shown, is once, few, many, or a class for clones that have expanded.

abundance,v_gene,j_gene,len,d_gene,CDR3aa,CDR3nt
-,TRBV10-3,TRBJ2-7,13,-,CALRDGSSYEQYF,TGTGCCCTTCGGGACGGGAGCTCCTACGAGCAGTACTTC
-,TRBV3-1,TRBJ1-2,14,-,CASSQDPGFLGYTF,TGTGCCAGCAGCCAAGATCCCGGCTTTCTGGGCTACACCTTC
-,TRBV12-3/TRBV12-4,TRBJ1-1,15,-,CASSLNILGDTEAFF,TGTGCCAGCAGTTTAAACATCCTGGGAGACACTGAAGCTTTCTTT
-,TRBV20-1,TRBJ2-1,15,-,CSARGLGTTNNEQFF,TGCAGTGCTAGAGGTTTGGGGACAACCAACAATGAGCAGTTCTTC
-,TRBV29-1,TRBJ2-3,15,-,CSVAGVSSRTDTQYF,TGCAGCGTCGCAGGGGTGTCGTCCCGCACAGATACGCAGTATTTT
-,TRBV9,TRBJ1-5,13,-,CASSVRGGQPQHF,TGTGCCAGCAGCGTCAGGGGAGGACAGCCCCAGCATTTT
-,TRBV27,TRBJ1-5,14,-,CASSDSGPWQPQHF,TGTGCCAGCAGCGACAGTGGTCCTTGGCAGCCCCAGCATTTT
-,TRBV16,TRBJ2-1,13,-,CASTSGKLDEQFF,TGTGCCAGCACCTCAGGGAAGTTAGATGAGCAGTTCTTC
-,TRBV13,TRBJ2-5,17,-,CASSPPQPRSPPETQYF,TGTGCCAGCAGCCCCCCTCAGCCGCGTAGCCCTCCAGAGACCCAGTACTTC
-,TRBV19,TRBJ2-1,14,TRBD2,CASNTLSGGGEQFF,TGTGCCAGTAACACTCTGTCGGGGGGTGGTGAGCAGTTCTTC
-,TRBV7-6,TRBJ2-7,14,-,CASSLQGRGTEQYF,TGTGCCAGCAGCTTACAGGGACGGGGGACCGAGCAGTACTTC
-,TRBV4-1,TRBJ2-1,15,TRBD1,CASSQEGTGYNEQFF,TGCGCCAGCAGCCAAGAAGGGACAGGGTACAATGAGCAGTTCTTC
-,TRBV7-9,TRBJ1-5,15,-,CASSLAPPSNQPQHF,TGTGCCAGCAGCTTAGCGCCACCGAGCAATCAGCCCCAGCATTTT
-,TRBV12-3/TRBV12-4,TRBJ2-5,11,-,CASSQEETQYF,TGTGCCAGCAGTCAAGAAGAGACCCAGTACTTC
-,TRBV5-6,TRBJ2-3,16,TRBD1,CASSLETGESTDTQYF,TGTGCCAGCAGCTTGGAGACAGGGGAGAGCACAGATACGCAGTATTTT
-,TRBV6-2/TRBV6-3,TRBJ1-1,12,-,CASSYSFTEAFF,TGTGCCAGCAGTTACTCGTTCACTGAAGCTTTCTTT
-,TRBV6-1,TRBJ1-1,17,-,CASSRGGWGRWNTEAFF,TGTGCCAGCAGTCGGGGAGGATGGGGAAGGTGGAACACTGAAGCTTTCTTT
-,TRBV6-5,TRBJ2-3,16,-,CASSSTPTSRTDTQYF,TGTGCCAGCAGTTCCACCCCCACATCAAGAACAGATACGCAGTATTTT
few,TRBV6-5,TRBJ1-1,13,-,CASSYGGGTEAFF,TGTGCCAGCAGTTATGGGGGAGGCACTGAAGCTTTCTTT
-,TRBV28,TRBJ1-2,15,-,CASSLAPREPLGYTF,TGTGCCAGCAGTTTAGCCCCCCGCGAGCCACTCGGCTACACCTTC
-,TRBV4-1,TRBJ2-7,17,-,CASSQKFRDPSSYEQYF,TGCGCCAGCAGCCAAAAATTCCGGGACCCAAGCTCCTACGAGCAGTACTTC
-,TRBV12-3/TRBV12-4,TRBJ1-6,16,-,CASSLVGSSYNSPLHF,TGTGCCAGCAGTTTAGTGGGGAGCTCCTATAATTCACCCCTCCACTTT
-,TRBV5-1,TRBJ2-1,16,TRBD1,CASSPKSGQFYNEQFF,TGCGCCAGCAGCCCCAAGTCGGGACAGTTCTACAATGAGCAGTTCTTC
-,TRBV20-1,TRBJ1-1,12,-,CSATYTNTEAFF,TGCAGTGCTACATACACGAACACTGAAGCTTTCTTT
-,TRBV7-3,TRBJ2-1,15,-,CASSLNSGSYNEQFF,TGTGCCAGCAGCTTAAATAGTGGCTCCTACAATGAGCAGTTCTTC
-,TRBV7-9,TRBJ2-1,11,-,CASTYIEGQFF,TGTGCCAGCACCTACATTGAAGGGCAGTTCTTC
-,TRBV6-5,TRBJ1-2,19,TRBD1,CASSSVTPLPPQGAYGYTF,TGTGCCAGCAGTTCCGTTACCCCCCTGCCCCCACAGGGGGCGTATGGCTACACCTTC
-,TRBV5-1,TRBJ2-7,17,TRBD1,CASSPRPPGQGVDEQYF,TGCGCCAGCAGCCCCCGGCCCCCAGGACAGGGGGTGGACGAGCAGTACTTC
-,TRBV15,TRBJ2-7,13,-,CATSREEVYEQYF,TGTGCCACCAGCAGAGAGGAGGTCTACGAGCAGTACTTC
-,TRBV7-9,TRBJ1-5,14,TRBD1,CASSSQGAGQPQHF,TGTGCCAGCAGCTCACAGGGGGCCGGTCAGCCCCAGCATTTT
-,TRBV29-1,TRBJ1-1,13,TRBD1,CSTGAGLNTEAFF,TGCAGCACAGGGGCAGGGCTGAACACTGAAGCTTTCTTT
-,TRBV25-1,TRBJ1-5,20,-,CASSDSIRPMRSGVNQPQHF,TGTGCCAGCAGTGATTCGATTCGCCCAATGCGATCAGGGGTCAATCAGCCCCAGCATTTT
once,TRBV10-2,TRBJ2-2,12,-,CATHGLIGELSF,TGCGCCACCCATGGGCTAATCGGGGAGCTGTCTTTT
once,TRBV4-1,TRBJ2-7,17,TRBD2,CASSQDSFSGSSYEQYF,TGCGCCAGCAGCCAAGACTCCTTCAGCGGGAGCTCCTACGAGCAGTACTTC
-,TRBV7-6,TRBJ2-7,13,-,CASSLARTYEQYF,TGTGCCAGCAGCTTAGCTCGGACCTACGAGCAGTACTTC
-,TRBV27,TRBJ2-5,16,-,CASSPTPGGPQETQYF,TGTGCCAGCAGTCCCACTCCAGGTGGTCCCCAAGAGACCCAGTACTTC
-,TRBV27,TRBJ2-2,14,-,CASSYVQPKGELFF,TGTGCCAGCAGTTATGTACAGCCGAAAGGGGAGCTGTTTTTT
-,TRBV19,TRBJ2-2,16,TRBD1,CASSHFRQGNTGELFF,TGTGCCAGTAGTCACTTCAGACAGGGGAACACCGGGGAGCTGTTTTTT
-,TRBV11-1,TRBJ2-1,13,-,CASSFESYNEQFF,TGTGCCAGCAGCTTTGAGTCGTACAATGAGCAGTTCTTC
-,TRBV5-6,TRBJ2-4,12,-,CASSISRDIQYF,TGTGCCAGCAGCATTAGTAGGGACATTCAGTACTTC
-,TRBV9,TRBJ1-5,13,-,CASSVGPSGPQHF,TGTGCCAGCAGCGTAGGACCATCGGGGCCCCAGCATTTT
-,TRBV27,TRBJ2-1,14,-,CASSLEYSYNEQFF,TGTGCCAGCAGTTTAGAATACTCCTACAATGAGCAGTTCTTC
-,TRBV3-1,TRBJ2-5,16,TRBD1,CASSQDRTGGRETQYF,TGTGCCAGCAGCCAAGATCGGACAGGGGGCCGGGAGACCCAGTACTTC
-,TRBV23-1,TRBJ2-2,14,-,CASSHDKSAGELFF,TGCGCCAGCAGCCATGACAAGTCCGCCGGGGAGCTGTTTTTT